This TCR beta chain appears in the sequencing data of a study of blood T cell repertoires in COVID-19. Study summary: Samples came from the United States, Italy and Spain, spanning acute and convalescent COVID-19.

Per the authors' pipeline: Amplification from reference gene primers served as the basis for estimated nucleated cell counts. Only in-frame clones appear in the TCRdb table, and some are missing; sequencing was by immunoSEQ multiplex PCR. The V and J calls and the clone size are those of that table, but D and trimming were determined from the DNA. The sample yields about 85,000 clones, 88% seen once. The CDR3 consists of 14 residues. Looked up from germline, CDR1 is SGHTA and CDR2 is FQGTGA. With 5 bases clipped from V and 6 bases from J, the junction kept 8 bases outside the gene matches. The source material was peripheral blood. The receptor comes from a woman older than 75 with acute or convalescent COVID-19. This chain joins TRBV7-3 and TRBJ2-3, with 7 bases matching TRBD2. This chain's CDR3 is CASSRPGRGDTQYF. The CDR3 bases are TGTGCCAGCAGCCGCCCCGGGCGGGGGGATACGCAGTATTTT.